This T cell receptor beta chain was retrieved from a study of blood T cells in healthy people across ages. Using a J-beta primer mix together with a sample-barcoded 5' primer, a second PCR was run for roughly 6 to 12 cycles. Each cDNA molecule was tagged by a template-switch adaptor that had 12 random nucleotides. TCRdb analysed the 5' RACE reads with MiXCR anew, one entry per CDR3 protein. The table lists fewer than 1,000,000 distinct CDR3 sequences, around 45% of them singletons. This clonotype occurred many times. Its antigen is not identified. Study-level points and caveats: The percentage of naive T cells correlated strongly with TCR beta diversity. Diversity of TCR beta per million T cells declined in a roughly linear way with age. Donor CMV infection status was unknown, possibly confounding age-related changes in expanded clonotypes.

This sequence was found in an elderly man in good health. Input material: blood.

CDR3 sequence reads: CASSLTTVGANVLTF. CDR3 nucleotide sequence: TGTGCCAGCAGCTTAACAACGGTCGGGGCCAACGTCCTGACTTTC. This chain joins TRBV7-2 and TRBJ2-6; D is undetermined. Trimming took off 2 bases at V and 4 bases at J, with 9 bases between the two ends. CDR1 and CDR2 from the germline V gene are SGHTA and FQGNSA. The CDR3 length is 15 residues.